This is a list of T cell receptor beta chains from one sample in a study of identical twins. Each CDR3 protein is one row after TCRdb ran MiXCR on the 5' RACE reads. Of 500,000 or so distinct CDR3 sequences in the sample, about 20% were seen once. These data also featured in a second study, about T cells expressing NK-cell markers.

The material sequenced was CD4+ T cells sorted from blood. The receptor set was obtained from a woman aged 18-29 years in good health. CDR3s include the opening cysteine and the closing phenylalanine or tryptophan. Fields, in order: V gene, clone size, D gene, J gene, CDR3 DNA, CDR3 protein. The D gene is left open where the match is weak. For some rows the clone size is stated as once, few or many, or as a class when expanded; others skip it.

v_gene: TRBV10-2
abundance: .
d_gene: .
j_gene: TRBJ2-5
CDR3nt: TGCGCCAGCAAGTCGTACCAAGAGACCCAGTACTTC
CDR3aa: CASKSYQETQYF

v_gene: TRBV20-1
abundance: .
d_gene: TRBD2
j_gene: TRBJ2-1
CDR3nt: TGCAGTGCATTTTTAACTAGCGGGGGGGCCGATGAGCAGTTCTTC
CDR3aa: CSAFLTSGGADEQFF

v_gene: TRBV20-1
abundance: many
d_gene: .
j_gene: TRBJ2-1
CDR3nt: TGCAGTGCTAGTGATACTACTGAGCAGTTCTTC
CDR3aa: CSASDTTEQFF

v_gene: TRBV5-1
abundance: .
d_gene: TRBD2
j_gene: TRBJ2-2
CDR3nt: TGCGCCAGCAGCTTGGGGACTAGCGGTACCGGGGAGCTGTTTTTT
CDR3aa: CASSLGTSGTGELFF

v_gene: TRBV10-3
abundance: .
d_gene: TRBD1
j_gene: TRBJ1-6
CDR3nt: TGTGCCATCAAAGGACAGGCGGTTAATTCACCCCTCCACTTT
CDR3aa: CAIKGQAVNSPLHF

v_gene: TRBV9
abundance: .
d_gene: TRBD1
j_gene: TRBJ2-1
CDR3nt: TGTGCCAGCAGCGTGGGACAGGGAACGAAGCAGTTCTTC
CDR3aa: CASSVGQGTKQFF

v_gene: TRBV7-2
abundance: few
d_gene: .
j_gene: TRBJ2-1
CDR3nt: TGTGCCAGCAGCTTATTACCACATAGCTCCTACAATGAGCAGTTCTTC
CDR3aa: CASSLLPHSSYNEQFF

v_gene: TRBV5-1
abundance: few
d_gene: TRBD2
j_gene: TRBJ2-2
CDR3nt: TGCGCCAGCAGCTTCACATCTAGCGGGGCCGCGAACACCGGGGAGCTGTTTTTT
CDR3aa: CASSFTSSGAANTGELFF

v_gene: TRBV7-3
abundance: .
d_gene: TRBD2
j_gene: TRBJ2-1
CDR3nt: TGTGCCAGCAGCCGACTTAGCGGGGTTTCCTACAATGAGCAGTTCTTC
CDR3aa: CASSRLSGVSYNEQFF

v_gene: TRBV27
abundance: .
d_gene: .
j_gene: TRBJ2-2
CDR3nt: TGTGCCAGCAAACGGTTAACCGGGGAGCTGTTTTTT
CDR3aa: CASKRLTGELFF

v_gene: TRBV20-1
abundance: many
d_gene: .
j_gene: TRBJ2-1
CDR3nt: TGCAGTGCTTCCGGGACGGACGGTTACAATGAGCAGTTCTTC
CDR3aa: CSASGTDGYNEQFF

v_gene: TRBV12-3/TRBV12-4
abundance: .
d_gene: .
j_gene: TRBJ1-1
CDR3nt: TGTGCCAGCAGCCTCCGGGCCCGGAGGAACACTGAAGCTTTCTTT
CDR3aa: CASSLRARRNTEAFF

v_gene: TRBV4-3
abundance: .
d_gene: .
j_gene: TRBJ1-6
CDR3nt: TGCGCCAGCAGCGACCCCGGGTATAACTCACCCCTCCACTTT
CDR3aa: CASSDPGYNSPLHF

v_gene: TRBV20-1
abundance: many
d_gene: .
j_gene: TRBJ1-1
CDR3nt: TGCAGTGCACCCCGTGGTACTGAAGCTTTCTTT
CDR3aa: CSAPRGTEAFF

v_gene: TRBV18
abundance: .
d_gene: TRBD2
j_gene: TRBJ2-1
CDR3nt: TGTGCCAGCTCACCACCGTTGGGACTAGCGACCAATGAGCAGTTCTTC
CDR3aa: CASSPPLGLATNEQFF

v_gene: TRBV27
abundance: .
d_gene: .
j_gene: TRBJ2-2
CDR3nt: TGTGCCAGCAAAGGAGACAGAACTACCGGGGAGCTGTTTTTT
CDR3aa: CASKGDRTTGELFF

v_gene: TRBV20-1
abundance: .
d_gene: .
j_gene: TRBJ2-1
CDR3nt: TGCAGTGCTAGAGCAGTCCTAGCAGGTGAGCAGTTCTTC
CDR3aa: CSARAVLAGEQFF

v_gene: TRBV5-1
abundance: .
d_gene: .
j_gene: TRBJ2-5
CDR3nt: TGCGCCAGCAGCGAAGGGACCAATTGGCGGGAGACCCAGTACTTC
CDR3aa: CASSEGTNWRETQYF

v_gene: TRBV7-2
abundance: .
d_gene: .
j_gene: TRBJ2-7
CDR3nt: TGTGCCAGCAGCCAAGGCGGACTTCTCTACGAGCAGTACTTC
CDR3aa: CASSQGGLLYEQYF

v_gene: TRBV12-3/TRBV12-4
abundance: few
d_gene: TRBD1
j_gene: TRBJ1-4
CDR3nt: TGTGCCAGCAGCCCGGACAGGCGAATCGGAAAACTGTTTTTT
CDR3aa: CASSPDRRIGKLFF

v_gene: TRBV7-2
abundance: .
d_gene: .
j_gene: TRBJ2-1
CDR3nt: TGTGCCAGCAGCTTAGATCGCCCGACTCTGGGTGAGCAGTTCTTC
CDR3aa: CASSLDRPTLGEQFF

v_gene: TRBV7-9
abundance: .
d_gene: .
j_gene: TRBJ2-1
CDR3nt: TGTGCCAGCAGCTTTATTACAGACAATGAGCAGTTCTTC
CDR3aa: CASSFITDNEQFF

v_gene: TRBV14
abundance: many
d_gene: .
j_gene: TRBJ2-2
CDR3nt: TGTGCCAGCAGCCAAGAACGGTTCTCGGACAGATTCACCGGGGAGCTGTTTTTT
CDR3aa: CASSQERFSDRFTGELFF

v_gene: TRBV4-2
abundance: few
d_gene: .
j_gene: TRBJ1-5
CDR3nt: TGTGCCAGCAGCCAAGATGACGGAAGGGCCAATCAGCCCCAGCATTTT
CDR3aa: CASSQDDGRANQPQHF

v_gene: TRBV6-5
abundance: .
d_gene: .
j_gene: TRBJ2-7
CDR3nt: TGTGCCAGCAGTTACCTCAGCGGCTCCGCGGGGGAGCAGTACTTC
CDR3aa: CASSYLSGSAGEQYF

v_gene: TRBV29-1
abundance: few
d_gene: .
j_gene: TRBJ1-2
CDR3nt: TGCAGCGTTGGTCCGACGGGTGTTGGCTACACCTTC
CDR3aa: CSVGPTGVGYTF

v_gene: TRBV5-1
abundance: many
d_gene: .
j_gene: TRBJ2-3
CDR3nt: TGTGCCAGCAGCTTAGCAGATACGCAGTATTTT
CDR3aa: CASSLADTQYF

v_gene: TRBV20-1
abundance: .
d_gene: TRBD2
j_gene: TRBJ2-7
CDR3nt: TGCAGTGCCCCTGTGTCCAGCGGGAGGGCCAGATCCTACGAGCAGTACTTC
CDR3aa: CSAPVSSGRARSYEQYF

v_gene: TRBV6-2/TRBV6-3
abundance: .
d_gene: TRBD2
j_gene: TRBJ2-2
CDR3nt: TGTGCCAGCAGTTACTCCTTGGGGAGGGCGAACACCGGGGAGCTGTTTTTT
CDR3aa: CASSYSLGRANTGELFF

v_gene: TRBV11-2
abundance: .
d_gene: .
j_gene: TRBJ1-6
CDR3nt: TGTGCCAGCAGCACCCGACAGCTAAGCTCCTATAATTCACCCCTCCACTTT
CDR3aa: CASSTRQLSSYNSPLHF

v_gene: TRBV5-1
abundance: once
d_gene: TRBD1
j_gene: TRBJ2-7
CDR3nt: TGCGCCAGCAGCCTAAGACAGGGGGACTACGAGCAGTACTTC
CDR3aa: CASSLRQGDYEQYF

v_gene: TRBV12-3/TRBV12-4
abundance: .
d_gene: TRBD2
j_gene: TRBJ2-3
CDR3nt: TGTGCCAGCAGTCCGGTTGGGGGGAGGGCAGAGGATACGCAGTATTTT
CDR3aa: CASSPVGGRAEDTQYF

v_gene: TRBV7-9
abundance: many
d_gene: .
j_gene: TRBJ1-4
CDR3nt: TGTGCCAGCAGCTTAGGCCGGCTTGGTGAAAAACTGTTTTTT
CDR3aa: CASSLGRLGEKLFF

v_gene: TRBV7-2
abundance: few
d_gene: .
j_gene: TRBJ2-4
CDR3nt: TGTGCCAGCAGCACGGGCGCTTCCGCGGGCATTCAGTACTTC
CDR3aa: CASSTGASAGIQYF

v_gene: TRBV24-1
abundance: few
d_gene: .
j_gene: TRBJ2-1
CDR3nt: TGTGCCACCAGCCGGGGGCTGGAGCAGTTCTTC
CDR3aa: CATSRGLEQFF

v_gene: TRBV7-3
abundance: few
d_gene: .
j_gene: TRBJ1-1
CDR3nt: TGTGCCAGCAGCTTAGGGCCGCAGAACACTGAAGCTTTCTTT
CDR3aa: CASSLGPQNTEAFF

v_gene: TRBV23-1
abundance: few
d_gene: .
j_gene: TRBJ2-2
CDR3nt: TGCGCCAGCAGTCGCCAATCGACCGGACAGACGAACACCGGGGAGCTGTTTTTT
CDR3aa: CASSRQSTGQTNTGELFF

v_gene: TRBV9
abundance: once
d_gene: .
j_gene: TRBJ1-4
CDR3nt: TGTGCCAGCAGCCAATCACAGGGAAGTGAAAAACTGTTTTTT
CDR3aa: CASSQSQGSEKLFF

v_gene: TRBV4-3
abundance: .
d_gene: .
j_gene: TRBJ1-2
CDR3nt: TGCGCCAGCAGCCAAGAGGAAGGGGGAGGATATGGCTACACCTTC
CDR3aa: CASSQEEGGGYGYTF

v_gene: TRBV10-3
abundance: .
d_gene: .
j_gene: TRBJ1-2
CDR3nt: TGTGCCATCGGAAGGGACGGTCGCTATGGCTACACCTTC
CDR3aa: CAIGRDGRYGYTF

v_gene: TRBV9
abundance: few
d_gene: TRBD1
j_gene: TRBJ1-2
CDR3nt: TGTGCCAGCTACGGGACAGTTCGGGGCTACACCTTC
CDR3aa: CASYGTVRGYTF

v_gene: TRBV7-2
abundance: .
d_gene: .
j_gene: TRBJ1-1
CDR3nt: TGTGCCAGCAGCCCGAGCAGGGACGTAATGAACACTGAAGCTTTCTTT
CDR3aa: CASSPSRDVMNTEAFF

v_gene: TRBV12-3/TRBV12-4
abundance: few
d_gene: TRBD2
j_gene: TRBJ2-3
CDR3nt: TGTGCCAGCAGTTTTTCTCTAGCGGGATTCACAGCTGGGCAGTATTTT
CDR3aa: CASSFSLAGFTAGQYF

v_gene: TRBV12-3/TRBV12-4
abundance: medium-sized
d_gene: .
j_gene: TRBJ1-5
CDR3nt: TGTGCCAGCAGTTTAGTTTGGGGCAGGGGAGGTCAGCCCCAGCATTTT
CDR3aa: CASSLVWGRGGQPQHF

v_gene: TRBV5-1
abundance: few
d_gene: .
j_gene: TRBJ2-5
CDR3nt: TGCGCCAGCAGCTTGGCCACCCATAAGGAGACCCAGTACTTC
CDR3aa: CASSLATHKETQYF

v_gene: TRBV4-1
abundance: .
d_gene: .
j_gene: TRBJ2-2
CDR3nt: TGCGCCAGCAGCCAAGAAGGGCTGCGGTACACCGGGGAGCTGTTTTTT
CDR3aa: CASSQEGLRYTGELFF

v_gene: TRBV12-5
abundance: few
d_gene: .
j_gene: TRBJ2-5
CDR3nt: TGTGCTAGTGCCGGACCGGGTGGAGAGACCCAGTACTTC
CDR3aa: CASAGPGGETQYF

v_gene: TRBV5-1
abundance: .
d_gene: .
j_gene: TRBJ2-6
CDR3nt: TGCGCCAGCAGCCGCGGAGGCTCTGGGGCCAACGTCCTGACTTTC
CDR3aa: CASSRGGSGANVLTF

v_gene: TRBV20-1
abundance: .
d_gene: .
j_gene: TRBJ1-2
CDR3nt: TGCAGTGCTAGATCAGCCTCGTATGGCTACACCTTC
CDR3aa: CSARSASYGYTF

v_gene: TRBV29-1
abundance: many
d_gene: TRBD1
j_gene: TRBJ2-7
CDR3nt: TGCAGCGTTGCTAAGGGGACAGCAGCCTACGAGCAGTACTTC
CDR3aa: CSVAKGTAAYEQYF

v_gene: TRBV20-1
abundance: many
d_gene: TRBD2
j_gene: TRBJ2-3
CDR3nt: TGCAGTGCTGGCCGACTAGCGGGGGTAGCGGATACGCAGTATTTT
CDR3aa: CSAGRLAGVADTQYF

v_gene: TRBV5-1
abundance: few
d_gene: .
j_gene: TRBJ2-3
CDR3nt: TGCGCCAGCAGCCTTCTCGCTAGCACAGATACGCAGTATTTT
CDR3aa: CASSLLASTDTQYF

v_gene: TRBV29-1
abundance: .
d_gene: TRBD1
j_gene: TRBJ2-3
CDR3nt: TGCAGCGTTGGAAAGGCAGGGGGTAAAACGATAGATACGCAGTATTTT
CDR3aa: CSVGKAGGKTIDTQYF

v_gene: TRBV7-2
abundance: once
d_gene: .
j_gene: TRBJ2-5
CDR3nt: TGTGCCAGCAGCCCTATAAAAGCGGCCCAGTACTTC
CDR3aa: CASSPIKAAQYF